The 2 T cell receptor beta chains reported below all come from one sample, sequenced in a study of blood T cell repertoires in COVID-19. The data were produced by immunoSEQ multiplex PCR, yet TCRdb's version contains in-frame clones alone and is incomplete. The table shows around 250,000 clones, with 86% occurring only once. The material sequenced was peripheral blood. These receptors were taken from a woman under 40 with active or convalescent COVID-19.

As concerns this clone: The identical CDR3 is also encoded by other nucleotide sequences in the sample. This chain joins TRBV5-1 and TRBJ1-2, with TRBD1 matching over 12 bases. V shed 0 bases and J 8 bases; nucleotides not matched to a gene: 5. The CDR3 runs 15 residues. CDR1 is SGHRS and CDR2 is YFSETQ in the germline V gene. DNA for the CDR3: TGCGCCAGCAGCTTGGCCGGGACAGGGGGCGAAGGCTACACCTTC. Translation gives CASSLAGTGGEGYTF.

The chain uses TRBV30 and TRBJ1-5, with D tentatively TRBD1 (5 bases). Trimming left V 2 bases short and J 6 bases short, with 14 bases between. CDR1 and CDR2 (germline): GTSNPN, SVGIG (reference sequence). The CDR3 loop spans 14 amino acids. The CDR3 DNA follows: TGTGCCTGGAGTCCCGGACAAATAGGTCAGCCCCAGCATTTT. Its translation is CAWSPGQIGQPQHF.